This T cell receptor beta chain was identified during a study of blood T cell repertoires in COVID-19. The CDR3 extends over 14 amino acids. CDR1 is MNHEY, CDR2 SMNVEV, per germline (reference sequence). V lost 8 bases to trimming and J lost 2 bases, with 15 bases between them. Repertoires were generated with immunoSEQ multiplex PCR, while TCRdb's copy carries only in-frame clones and drops some. The sample shows around 250,000 clones, 70% to 90% of them seen only once. All enrollees were roughly 18 to 90 years old and from fewer than 30 US areas. The sample was PBMCs or T cells enriched from blood (not recorded which). This sequence was found in a woman aged 40-49 years with acute COVID-19. The chain couples TRBV27 to TRBJ2-5, with D perhaps matching TRBD1 (6 bases). The CDR3 DNA reads as TGTGCCAGCCACGACAGGACACAACAAGAGACCCAGTACTTC. As protein: CASHDRTQQETQYF.